This TCR beta chain was recovered during a study of identical twins. Overall study findings and caveats: Within twin pairs, the out-of-frame alpha sequences they shared showed excess low generation probability.

TCRdb used MiXCR to reprocess the 5' RACE reads, holding one entry per CDR3 protein. Among roughly 500,000 distinct CDR3 sequences, approximately 22% were seen once, and the ten largest hold 0.8% to 1%. In this sample, this clonotype turned up a few times. Antigen unknown. The same sample was also used in a study of T cells expressing NK-cell markers. That work adds: Sorted T-cell subsets CD3+CD56+NKG2C+, CD3+CD56+NKG2C- and CD3+CD56-NKG2C+ were TCR beta-sequenced. The eight sequenced donors comprised seven who were HCMV-seropositive and one who was seronegative. Dominance of the CD3+CD56-NKG2C+ fraction by these clonotypes also held in a handful of donors.

This receptor was obtained from a woman under 30 in good health. Specimen: CD4+ T cells sorted from blood.

The CDR3 reads CASKRAGGNEQFF. The CDR3 region has the DNA TGTGCCAGCAAGAGAGCGGGGGGCAATGAGCAGTTCTTC. This chain connects TRBV3-1 to TRBJ2-1, with 9 positions matching TRBD2. This CDR3 comprises 13 residues. Germline-derived CDR1 and CDR2 are LGHDT and YNNKEL (reference sequence). V lost 7 bases and J lost 6; bases outside the gene matches: 4.